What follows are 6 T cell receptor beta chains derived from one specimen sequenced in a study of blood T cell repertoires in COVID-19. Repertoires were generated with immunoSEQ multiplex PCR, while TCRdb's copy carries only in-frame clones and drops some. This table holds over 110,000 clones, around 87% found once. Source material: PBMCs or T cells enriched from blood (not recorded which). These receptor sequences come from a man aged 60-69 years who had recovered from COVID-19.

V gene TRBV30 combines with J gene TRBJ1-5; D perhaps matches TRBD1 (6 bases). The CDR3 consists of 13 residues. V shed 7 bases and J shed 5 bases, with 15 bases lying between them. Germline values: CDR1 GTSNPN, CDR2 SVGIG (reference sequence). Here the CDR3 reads CALATGLDQPQHF. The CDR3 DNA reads TGTGCCTTAGCAACAGGGTTGGATCAGCCCCAGCATTTT.

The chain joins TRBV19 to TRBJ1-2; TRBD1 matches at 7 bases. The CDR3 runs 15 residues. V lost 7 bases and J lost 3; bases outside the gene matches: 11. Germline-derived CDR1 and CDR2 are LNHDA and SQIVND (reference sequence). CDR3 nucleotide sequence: TGTGCCAGTATTTCGAGGGGGCGACGTCACTATGGCTACACCTTC. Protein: CASISRGRRHYGYTF.

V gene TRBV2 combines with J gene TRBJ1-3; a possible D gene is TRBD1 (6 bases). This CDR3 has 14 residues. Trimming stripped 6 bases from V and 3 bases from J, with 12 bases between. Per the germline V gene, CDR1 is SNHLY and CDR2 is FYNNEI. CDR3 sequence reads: CASRRGAGGNTIYF. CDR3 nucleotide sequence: TGTGCCAGCAGGCGGGGGGCAGGTGGAAACACCATATATTTT. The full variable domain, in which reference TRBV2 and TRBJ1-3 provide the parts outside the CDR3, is EPEVTQTPSHQVTQMGQEVILRCVPISNHLYFYWYRQILGQKVEFLVSFYNNEISEKSEIFDDQFSVERPDGSNFTLKIRSTKLEDSAMYFCASRRGAGGNTIYFGEGSWLTVV.

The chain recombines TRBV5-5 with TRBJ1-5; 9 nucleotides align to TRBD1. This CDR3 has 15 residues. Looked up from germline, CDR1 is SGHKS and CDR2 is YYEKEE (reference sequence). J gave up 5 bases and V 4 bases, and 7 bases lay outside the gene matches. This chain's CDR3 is CASSPEGQGHQPQHF. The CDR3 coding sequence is TGTGCCAGCAGCCCCGAGGGACAGGGACATCAGCCCCAGCATTTT.

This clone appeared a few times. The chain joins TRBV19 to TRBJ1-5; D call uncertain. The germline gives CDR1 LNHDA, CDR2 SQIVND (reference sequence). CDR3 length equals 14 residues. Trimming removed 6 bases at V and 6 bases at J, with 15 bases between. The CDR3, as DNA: TGTGCCAGTAGCGCGGCCACCGCAAGTCAGCCCCAGCATTTT. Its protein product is CASSAATASQPQHF.

The CDR3 here is CSVDAGADGYTF. The CDR3 DNA sequence: TGCAGCGTTGATGCGGGTGCCGATGGCTACACCTTC. The chain has TRBV29-1 and TRBJ1-2; D gene ambiguous. Trimming shortened V by 3 bases and J by 6 bases, and 11 bases separated the two germline ends. The CDR3 extends over 12 amino acids. Looked up from germline, CDR1 is SQVTM and CDR2 is ANQGSEA.